This TCR beta chain originates from a study of T cells in Graves' hyperthyroidism and ophthalmopathy. This clonotype was seen at least ten times. Antigen specificity is unknown. Germline V gives CDR1 MNHEY, CDR2 SMNVEV (reference sequence). V shed 5 bases and J shed 7 bases, with 15 bases lying between them. The CDR3 sequence is 14 residues long. Hyperthyroidism was newly diagnosed in patients aged 18 to 65 (duration under 2 months). Uncontrolled infection, other autoimmune disease, pregnancy or lactation excluded patients. Diagnostic decisions used clinical symptoms, serum thyroxine and TRAb, thyroid ultrasound and orbital computed tomography. Study-level findings and limits: Ophthalmopathy prediction by the model preceded onset by a median roughly 6.3 months.

Template material for amplifying TCR beta CDR3 regions consisted of RNA transcripts. The TCR CDR3 first-round RT-PCR relied on the HTBI primer set. TCRdb reprocessed the multiplex PCR reads via MiXCR and lists one record per CDR3 protein. The data hold about 720,000 distinct CDR3 sequences, with 16% observed a single time. Sequenced input: blood. The rearrangement links TRBV27 to TRBJ2-1; possibly TRBD1 for D (8 bases). The sequence derives from a man between 18 and 29 years old with Graves' hyperthyroidism. CDR3 residues: CASSKGQGLNEQFF. CDR3 bases: TGTGCCAGCAGTAAAGGACAGGGACTAAATGAGCAGTTCTTC.